Listed below are T cell receptor beta chains from one sample, sequenced in a study of T cells after yellow fever vaccination. TCRdb re-called the 5' RACE reads with MiXCR, one entry per CDR3 protein. The sample contains some 96,000 distinct CDR3 sequences, 8% to 10% of which appear only once. The sequenced sample was CD8+ T cells not binding an NS4B(214-222) dextramer, sorted from PBMCs, obtained around 15 days after the first yellow fever vaccination. The receptors were sampled from a man younger than 30 who received the YFV17D yellow fever vaccine. The CDR3 runs from the conserved cysteine through the conserved F or W. D genes are given only for firm matches. Size is stated for part of the rows, as once, few or many counts, or as a class when the clone is expanded.

clone_size: few; v_call: TRBV12-3/TRBV12-4; j_call: TRBJ2-5; d_call: TRBD2; cdr3_nt: TGTGCCAGCAGCATCACCCCTCTAGCGGGGGAGACCCAGTACTTC; cdr3_aa: CASSITPLAGETQYF
clone_size: few; v_call: TRBV4-1; j_call: TRBJ2-7; d_call: -; cdr3_nt: TGCGCCAGCAGCCGGACTCCAGGGCAGCTCGACGAGCAGTACTTC; cdr3_aa: CASSRTPGQLDEQYF
clone_size: few; v_call: TRBV5-1; j_call: TRBJ2-7; d_call: -; cdr3_nt: TGCGCCAGCAGCCCGCTTAGGGGGGCCCACGAGCAGTACTTC; cdr3_aa: CASSPLRGAHEQYF
clone_size: -; v_call: TRBV20-1; j_call: TRBJ1-2; d_call: TRBD1; cdr3_nt: TGCTGTGCTAGGCGCACCGGACAGGGTATAGCCTATGGCTACACCTTC; cdr3_aa: CCARRTGQGIAYGYTF
clone_size: many; v_call: TRBV28; j_call: TRBJ2-1; d_call: TRBD1; cdr3_nt: TGTGCCAGCAGTTTCCTCGACTTGGGACAGGCCGCGTTCTTC; cdr3_aa: CASSFLDLGQAAFF
clone_size: -; v_call: TRBV20-1; j_call: TRBJ2-3; d_call: TRBD2; cdr3_nt: TGCAGTGCCGTCTGGGGGGGACTTGGCACAGATACGCAGTATTTT; cdr3_aa: CSAVWGGLGTDTQYF
clone_size: -; v_call: TRBV19; j_call: TRBJ1-5; d_call: -; cdr3_nt: TGTGCCAGTAGTATTTTCGGTGTGAGCAATCAGCCCCAGCATTTT; cdr3_aa: CASSIFGVSNQPQHF
clone_size: few; v_call: TRBV4-1; j_call: TRBJ2-5; d_call: -; cdr3_nt: TGCGCCAGCAGCCAAGTGGACAGACGACAAGAGACCCAGTACTTC; cdr3_aa: CASSQVDRRQETQYF
clone_size: -; v_call: TRBV6-2/TRBV6-3; j_call: TRBJ1-5; d_call: -; cdr3_nt: TGTGCCAGCAGCCAGGGGACGGGAAATTTTGGGGCCCAGCATTTT; cdr3_aa: CASSQGTGNFGAQHF
clone_size: many; v_call: TRBV4-3; j_call: TRBJ2-1; d_call: -; cdr3_nt: TGCGCCAGCAGCCTGGGACTCTACAATGAGCAGTTCTTC; cdr3_aa: CASSLGLYNEQFF
clone_size: -; v_call: TRBV7-8; j_call: TRBJ1-3; d_call: -; cdr3_nt: TGTGCCAGCAGCTTAGCGGATGACTCTGGAAACACCATATATTTT; cdr3_aa: CASSLADDSGNTIYF
clone_size: -; v_call: TRBV27; j_call: TRBJ2-1; d_call: -; cdr3_nt: TGTGCCAGCAGTTGGCGGGGCCCCCTCAATGAGCAGTTCTTC; cdr3_aa: CASSWRGPLNEQFF
clone_size: few; v_call: TRBV27; j_call: TRBJ1-5; d_call: -; cdr3_nt: TGTGCCAGCAGCTGGGGGGGTAGCAATCAGCCCCAGCATTTT; cdr3_aa: CASSWGGSNQPQHF
clone_size: few; v_call: TRBV5-6; j_call: TRBJ1-6; d_call: -; cdr3_nt: TGTGCCAGCAGCTTGTTGGGCAGGGGAAGGCCGATAAACTCACCCCTCCACTTT; cdr3_aa: CASSLLGRGRPINSPLHF
clone_size: many; v_call: TRBV12-3/TRBV12-4; j_call: TRBJ2-3; d_call: TRBD2; cdr3_nt: TGTGCCAGCAGTGGACTAGCGGGGGACACAGATACGCAGTATTTT; cdr3_aa: CASSGLAGDTDTQYF
clone_size: -; v_call: TRBV11-2; j_call: TRBJ2-1; d_call: TRBD1; cdr3_nt: TGTGCCAGCAGCAAGGGACAGGGAGGAAACAATGAGCAGTTCTTC; cdr3_aa: CASSKGQGGNNEQFF
clone_size: -; v_call: TRBV6-1; j_call: TRBJ2-7; d_call: -; cdr3_nt: TGTGCCAGCAGCCGGACCCAGGCCCACGAGCAGTACTTC; cdr3_aa: CASSRTQAHEQYF
clone_size: few; v_call: TRBV5-1; j_call: TRBJ1-2; d_call: TRBD1; cdr3_nt: TGCGCCAGCAGCAAGGACAGGGGCTACACCTTC; cdr3_aa: CASSKDRGYTF
clone_size: -; v_call: TRBV30; j_call: TRBJ2-1; d_call: TRBD1; cdr3_nt: TGTGCCTGGAGTACAGGGGGCGCGACCTACAATGAGCAGTTCTTC; cdr3_aa: CAWSTGGATYNEQFF
clone_size: -; v_call: TRBV28; j_call: TRBJ1-5; d_call: -; cdr3_nt: TGTGCCAGCAGTTTGCCTCTGGGGAGGGACGTACCCCAGCATTTT; cdr3_aa: CASSLPLGRDVPQHF
clone_size: -; v_call: TRBV7-9; j_call: TRBJ2-3; d_call: -; cdr3_nt: TGTGCCAGCAGCCCCCAGGGGGGCGGAGCAGATACGCAGTATTTT; cdr3_aa: CASSPQGGGADTQYF
clone_size: few; v_call: TRBV25-1; j_call: TRBJ1-1; d_call: -; cdr3_nt: TGTGCCAGCGATTGTGAAGCTTTCTTT; cdr3_aa: CASDCEAFF
clone_size: -; v_call: TRBV6-2/TRBV6-3; j_call: TRBJ2-3; d_call: -; cdr3_nt: TGTGCCAGCAGTATTGCAGATACGCAGTATTTT; cdr3_aa: CASSIADTQYF
clone_size: -; v_call: TRBV27; j_call: TRBJ2-1; d_call: TRBD1; cdr3_nt: TGTGCCAGCAGTCCAGGGACAGGGGAGCAGTTCTTC; cdr3_aa: CASSPGTGEQFF
clone_size: many; v_call: TRBV6-1; j_call: TRBJ2-1; d_call: TRBD2; cdr3_nt: TGTGCCAGCAGTGAAGAGTGGGGCGGGGGCTACAATGAGCAGTTCTTC; cdr3_aa: CASSEEWGGGYNEQFF
clone_size: few; v_call: TRBV18; j_call: TRBJ2-7; d_call: TRBD2; cdr3_nt: TGTGCCAGCTCACCGGTAAGCGGGGTCGGAATCGAGCAGTACTTC; cdr3_aa: CASSPVSGVGIEQYF
clone_size: few; v_call: TRBV4-2; j_call: TRBJ2-2; d_call: -; cdr3_nt: TGTGCCAGCAGCCAAGAACGAACAGGGCGGTTGGACACCGGGGAGCTGTTTTTT; cdr3_aa: CASSQERTGRLDTGELFF
clone_size: -; v_call: TRBV5-1; j_call: TRBJ2-7; d_call: TRBD2; cdr3_nt: TGCGCCAGCAGCTGGAGGGGGCTAGCGGGGGGGCACTCCTACGAGCAGTACTTC; cdr3_aa: CASSWRGLAGGHSYEQYF
clone_size: many; v_call: TRBV7-6; j_call: TRBJ1-5; d_call: -; cdr3_nt: TGTGCCAGCAGCTTAGCGTTGGGATGGCCCCAGCATTTT; cdr3_aa: CASSLALGWPQHF
clone_size: few; v_call: TRBV7-6; j_call: TRBJ1-2; d_call: -; cdr3_nt: TGTGCCAGCAGCTTAGGGACAACCCTGGAGGCTAACTATGGCTACACCTTC; cdr3_aa: CASSLGTTLEANYGYTF
clone_size: -; v_call: TRBV12-5; j_call: TRBJ2-1; d_call: -; cdr3_nt: TGTGCTAGTGGTCAGGACAGAAACGAGCAGTTCTTC; cdr3_aa: CASGQDRNEQFF
clone_size: few; v_call: TRBV12-3/TRBV12-4; j_call: TRBJ2-3; d_call: -; cdr3_nt: TGTGCCAGCAGTTTACTACCTCACACAGATACGCAGTATTTT; cdr3_aa: CASSLLPHTDTQYF
clone_size: few; v_call: TRBV18; j_call: TRBJ1-3; d_call: TRBD1; cdr3_nt: TGTGCCAGCTCACCACGGACAGGGGGCGGTGGAAACACCATATATTTT; cdr3_aa: CASSPRTGGGGNTIYF
clone_size: -; v_call: TRBV10-3; j_call: TRBJ2-1; d_call: TRBD1; cdr3_nt: TGTGCCATCAGTGAGGGACAGGGGGCATATGAGCAGTTCTTC; cdr3_aa: CAISEGQGAYEQFF
clone_size: many; v_call: TRBV12-3/TRBV12-4; j_call: TRBJ1-1; d_call: TRBD1; cdr3_nt: TGTGCCAGCAGCCGGGACAGGGTCGAGCCTGAAGCTTTCTTT; cdr3_aa: CASSRDRVEPEAFF
clone_size: -; v_call: TRBV29-1; j_call: TRBJ1-5; d_call: -; cdr3_nt: TGCAGCGGCGGACAGCCTAATCAGCCCCGGCATTTT; cdr3_aa: CSGGQPNQPRHF
clone_size: many; v_call: TRBV10-3; j_call: TRBJ1-1; d_call: TRBD1; cdr3_nt: TGTGCCATCAGGAACAACAGGGGCGCGAACACTGAAGCTTTCTTT; cdr3_aa: CAIRNNRGANTEAFF
clone_size: -; v_call: TRBV4-1; j_call: TRBJ2-4; d_call: -; cdr3_nt: TGCGCCAGCAGCCAAGATGATGGACTGAAAAACATTCAGTACTTC; cdr3_aa: CASSQDDGLKNIQYF
clone_size: -; v_call: TRBV4-1; j_call: TRBJ2-3; d_call: TRBD2; cdr3_nt: TGCGCCAGCAAGACCAGGACTAGCGGGGAGGCAGATACGCAGTATTTT; cdr3_aa: CASKTRTSGEADTQYF
clone_size: few; v_call: TRBV12-3/TRBV12-4; j_call: TRBJ1-1; d_call: -; cdr3_nt: TGTGCCAGCAGGTTTCTGGGCAAGGGGGCTGAAGCTTTCTTT; cdr3_aa: CASRFLGKGAEAFF
clone_size: many; v_call: TRBV4-1; j_call: TRBJ2-2; d_call: -; cdr3_nt: TGCGCCAGCAGCCAAGCATACGGACCGATGAACACCGGGGAGCTGTTTTTT; cdr3_aa: CASSQAYGPMNTGELFF
clone_size: few; v_call: TRBV6-2/TRBV6-3; j_call: TRBJ2-2; d_call: -; cdr3_nt: TGTGCCAGCAGTTACTCGGAGGGGTGGGAGCTGTTTTTT; cdr3_aa: CASSYSEGWELFF
clone_size: many; v_call: TRBV7-8; j_call: TRBJ2-2; d_call: -; cdr3_nt: TGTGCCAGCAGCTTATCCCGGACGGCTGCCTTGGGGGAGCTGTTTTTT; cdr3_aa: CASSLSRTAALGELFF
clone_size: few; v_call: TRBV4-1; j_call: TRBJ2-7; d_call: -; cdr3_nt: TGCGCCAGCAGCCTCAGGGGCAGGGAGGAGGACGAGCAGTACTTC; cdr3_aa: CASSLRGREEDEQYF
clone_size: few; v_call: TRBV6-6; j_call: TRBJ2-5; d_call: TRBD2; cdr3_nt: TGTGCCGGGAGCGGGGGCAACGGAGAGACCCAGTACTTC; cdr3_aa: CAGSGGNGETQYF
clone_size: -; v_call: TRBV7-8; j_call: TRBJ2-2; d_call: -; cdr3_nt: TGTGCCATGGGGCCTGGGTCCCTCACCTGGGAGCTGTTTTTT; cdr3_aa: CAMGPGSLTWELFF